This passage covers 8 T cell receptor beta chains from one sample sequenced in a study of T cell changes during pregnancy in multiple sclerosis. Assay used: immunoSEQ multiplex PCR; TCRdb lists only in-frame clones, some missing. Among 20,000 to 25,000 clones listed, more than 75% were seen once. Source: CD8+ T cells from peripheral blood mononuclear cells, taken after pregnancy. The receptors come from a female donor with multiple sclerosis, enrolled in a pregnancy study.

The V gene is TRBV4-3, the J gene TRBJ2-6; 10 nucleotides align to TRBD2. Germline CDR1 and CDR2: LGHNA and YSLEER. V gave up 1 base and J gave up 0 bases; unmatched junction bases: 0. This CDR3 is built from 17 residues. The CDR3 sequence: CASSQGTSGSGANVLTF. DNA for the CDR3: TGCGCCAGCAGCCAAGGGACTAGCGGCTCTGGGGCCAACGTCCTGACTTTC.

The CDR3 is CASSRDSDNEQFF. CDR3 in DNA: TGTGCCAGCAGCCGGGACTCTGACAATGAGCAGTTCTTC. This chain links TRBV9 with TRBJ2-1, with TRBD2 as a possible D gene (6 bases). Trimming removed 4 bases from V and 5 bases from J, with 10 bases in between. CDR1 is SGDLS and CDR2 is YYNGEE in the germline V gene. CDR3 length equals 13 residues.

This clone is medium-sized (0.01 to 0.1%) within its sample. The chain employs TRBV27 and TRBJ1-1; D uncertain. This CDR3 spans 13 amino acids. V lost 2 bases, J lost 6 bases, and 10 bases lay in between. CDR1 is MNHEY and CDR2 is SMNVEV in the germline V gene (reference sequence). The chain's CDR3 is CASSLIPGSEAFF. In DNA form, the CDR3 reads TGTGCCAGCAGTTTAATTCCAGGCTCTGAAGCTTTCTTT.

The V call is TRBV5-4, the J call TRBJ2-7; TRBD1 agrees at 8 bases. The CDR3 is made up of 15 amino acids. Germline V gene sequence: CDR1 SGHNT, CDR2 YYREEE (reference sequence). The trim removed 5 bases at V and 1 base at J, leaving 8 bases unmatched. The CDR3 region has the DNA TGTGCCAGCAGACAAGGACAGGGAGGTTCCTACGAGCAGTACTTC. As protein: CASRQGQGGSYEQYF.

This clone was seen only a few times. The chain has TRBV15 and TRBJ1-5; 9 nucleotides align to TRBD1. Germline V lookup: CDR1 LNHNV, CDR2 YYDKDF (reference sequence). The CDR3 contains 13 residues. J lost 2 bases, V lost 11 bases, and 4 bases had no gene match. The CDR3 loop is CASRDRGNQPQHF. The CDR3 nucleotides are TGTGCCTCCCGGGACAGGGGCAATCAGCCCCAGCATTTT.

The V call is TRBV6-5, the J call TRBJ2-1, with 7 bases matching TRBD2. Per the germline V gene, CDR1 is MNHEY and CDR2 is SVGAGI. The CDR3 loop spans 15 amino acids. The junction had 11 bases not matched to a gene; V was cut back by 4 bases and J by 8 bases. CDR3: CASSLERGGWHEQFF. CDR3 nucleotides: TGTGCCAGCAGTTTAGAGCGGGGAGGGTGGCATGAGCAGTTCTTC.

The chain recombines TRBV6-4 with TRBJ2-1, with TRBD2 matching over 9 bases. The V gene end was trimmed by 3 bases and the J gene end by 5 bases; junction bases not matched to a gene: 5. The CDR3 runs to 15 residues. Per germline, CDR1 MRHNA and CDR2 SNTAGT. The CDR3 nucleotides read TGTGCCAGCAGTGAGGGCGGGAGGGCTAACAATGAGCAGTTCTTC. Amino acid sequence: CASSEGGRANNEQFF.

The chain joins TRBV5-4 to TRBJ2-7; D possibly corresponds to TRBD2 (6 bases). The CDR3 loop spans 12 amino acids. The germline V gene has CDR1 SGHNT and CDR2 YYREEE (reference sequence). V lost 4 bases, J lost 6 bases, and 11 bases lay in between. The CDR3 region is CASSVGLIEQYF. The CDR3 nucleotides read TGTGCCAGCAGCGTGGGACTTATCGAGCAGTACTTC.